Following are 30 T cell receptor beta chains from one sample sequenced in a study of OX40 agonist ivuxolimab in advanced cancers. TCRdb's table, derived via immunoSEQ multiplex PCR, lists solely in-frame clones and lacks some. The sample holds around 150,000 clones, approximately 94% seen once. This sample comprised CD4+ or CD8+ T cells sorted from blood, obtained in a trial of the OX40 agonist ivuxolimab. Receptor source: an adult with an advanced solid tumor such as melanoma, head and neck, liver or kidney cancer.

The chain combines TRBV9 with TRBJ2-2; 9 positions agree with TRBD1. The length of the CDR3 is 19 residues. Germline V gene sequence: CDR1 SGDLS, CDR2 YYNGEE. Trimming took 6 bases from V and 1 from J; bases not matched to a gene: 16. CDR3 nucleotide sequence: TGTGCCAGCAAGGGACCGGGACAGGGATATTGGGGGAACACCGGGGAGCTGTTTTTT. Protein sequence: CASKGPGQGYWGNTGELFF.

The rearrangement joins TRBV7-2 to TRBJ2-7; D ambiguous. V was cut by 2 bases and J by 6 bases, with 8 bases left in between. The germline gives CDR1 SGHTA, CDR2 FQGNSA. The CDR3 sequence is 12 residues long. The CDR3 sequence: CASSLQLTEQYF. DNA for the CDR3: TGTGCCAGCAGCTTACAGCTCACCGAGCAGTACTTC.

For the CDR3, the DNA is TGCGCCAGCAGCTTGGCCGGGACGACGAACACCGGGGAGCTGTTTTTT. As protein: CASSLAGTTNTGELFF. V gene TRBV5-1 combines with J gene TRBJ2-2; the D gene could be TRBD1 or TRBD2 (5 bases each). CDR3 length: 16 amino acids. CDR1 and CDR2 (germline): SGHRS, YFSETQ. V shed 0 bases and J shed 0 bases, with 9 bases lying between them.

This sequence joins TRBV6-1 and TRBJ1-1; unclear D gene. There are 11 residues in the CDR3. CDR1 is MNHNS and CDR2 is SASEGT in the germline V gene. V was pared by 7 bases and J by 7 bases, with 10 bases between. The CDR3 DNA is TGTGCCAGCACTCCCTGGGTTGAAGCTTTCTTT. It is translated as CASTPWVEAFF.

The chain links TRBV25-1 to TRBJ2-3, with 10 nucleotides matching TRBD1. The CDR3 spans 15 residues. The trim removed 4 bases at V and 1 base at J, leaving 2 bases unmatched. Germline V gene lookup returns CDR1 MGHDK and CDR2 SYGVNS. As DNA, the CDR3 is TGTGCCAGCAGTGGTGGGACAGGGGGCACAGATACGCAGTATTTT. Translation gives CASSGGTGGTDTQYF.

The chain couples TRBV6-1 to TRBJ1-3; the match to TRBD1 covers 10 bases. The CDR3 spans 17 residues. V was pared by 4 bases and J by 3 bases, with 9 bases of the junction left unmatched. Germline V lookup: CDR1 MNHNS, CDR2 SASEGT. Here the CDR3 reads CASSVIPGQGLGNTIYF. CDR3 bases: TGTGCCAGCAGTGTAATACCGGGACAGGGGCTTGGAAACACCATATATTTT.

The chain recombines TRBV27 with TRBJ1-1; tentative D call: TRBD1 (6 bases). V was shortened by 5 bases and J by 5 bases, with 18 bases between the two germline ends. Germline assignment: CDR1 MNHEY and CDR2 SMNVEV (reference sequence). CDR3 size: 15 residues. Here the CDR3 reads CASSPLWGTGTEAFF. The CDR3 DNA is TGTGCCAGCAGTCCGCTATGGGGAACAGGGACTGAAGCTTTCTTT.

Here the CDR3 DNA reads TGTGCCAGCAGTCCCTCCGGGACTAGGGCTTACAATGAGCAGTTCTTC. Its protein product is CASSPSGTRAYNEQFF. This chain connects TRBV11-2 to TRBJ2-1; 8 bases map to TRBD2. CDR1 SGHAT and CDR2 FQNNGV come from the germline V gene. V shed 6 bases, J shed 4 bases, and the junction held 11 bases outside the gene matches. This CDR3 has 16 residues.

The gene calls are TRBV6-5 and TRBJ1-1; D is undetermined. The length of the CDR3 is 15 residues. CDR1 and CDR2 (germline): MNHEY, SVGAGI. V was clipped by 2 bases and J by 9 bases, with 19 bases between them. The CDR3 sequence: CASSYNGRPDIQAFF. CDR3 coding DNA: TGTGCCAGCAGTTACAACGGGAGACCCGACATCCAAGCTTTCTTT.

V is TRBV28 and J is TRBJ2-4; weak D call: TRBD1 (6 bases). V dropped 2 bases and J dropped 9 bases, with 14 bases sitting between them. This CDR3 comprises 14 residues. Germline loops: CDR1 MDHEN, CDR2 SYDVKM. The CDR3 nucleotides read TGTGCCAGCAGTTTACTTCCGGGACAAGGCATTCAGTACTTC. This codes for CASSLLPGQGIQYF.

This clone was counted a few times. This chain uses TRBV9 with TRBJ1-5, with D unresolved. This CDR3 comprises 14 residues. Trimming removed 0 bases at V and 7 bases at J, with 11 bases between. Germline CDR1 reads SGDLS; CDR2 reads YYNGEE. The CDR3 is CASSVGGYGQPQHF. CDR3 nucleotides: TGTGCCAGCAGCGTAGGAGGGTACGGACAGCCCCAGCATTTT.

The chain links TRBV2 to TRBJ2-7; a possible D gene is TRBD1 (6 bases). The length of the CDR3 is 15 residues. V lost 0 bases and J 1 base, leaving 10 bases between the germline ends. Germline lookup yields CDR1 SNHLY and CDR2 FYNNEI. The CDR3 protein is CASSEAGRGSYEQYF. The CDR3 DNA reads TGTGCCAGCAGTGAAGCGGGCAGGGGATCCTACGAGCAGTACTTC.

This clone was detected a few times. This sequence joins TRBV4-1 and TRBJ2-7, with D perhaps matching TRBD1 or TRBD2 (5 bases each). The V end was cut by 8 bases, the J end by 4 bases, with 21 bases between. This CDR3 comprises 15 residues. Germline V CDR1 and CDR2: MGHRA, YSYEKL. The CDR3 DNA follows: TGCGCCAGCGCCGCCGGGACCGGCTCCCGGTACGAGCAGTACTTC. This encodes CASAAGTGSRYEQYF.

J is TRBJ2-7 and V is TRBV28; D is unclear. The CDR3 has 17 residues. Germline V gene data show CDR1 as MDHEN and CDR2 as SYDVKM. Trimming shortened V by 5 bases and J by 1 base, and 21 bases separated the two germline ends. Written as DNA, the CDR3 is TGTGCCAGCAGTCTTACCTCTCTCACCCTGGCATCCTACGAGCAGTACTTC. This codes for CASSLTSLTLASYEQYF.

The chain has TRBV7-9 and TRBJ1-2; no clear D. The CDR3 totals 15 residues. Per germline, CDR1 SEHNR and CDR2 FQNEAQ (reference sequence). The V end lost 1 base, the J end lost 0 bases, and 9 bases lay between the germline ends. The CDR3 is CASSLVRGANYGYTF. The CDR3 DNA follows: TGTGCCAGCAGCTTAGTTCGCGGAGCTAACTATGGCTACACCTTC. Full variable domain (missing parts from reference TRBV7-9 and TRBJ1-2): DTGVSQNPRHKITKRGQNVTFRCDPISEHNRLYWYRQTLGQGPEFLTYFQNEAQLEKSRLLSDRFSAERPKGSFSTLEIQRTEQGDSAMYLCASSLVRGANYGYTFGSGTRLTVV.

The chain carries TRBV11-2 and TRBJ2-3; D not resolved. Trimming removed 1 base from V and 6 bases from J, with 17 bases in between. Germline V gives CDR1 SGHAT, CDR2 FQNNGV. This CDR3 spans 16 amino acids. CDR3 loop: CASSLATGQQWDTQYF. Written as DNA, the CDR3 is TGTGCCAGCAGCTTAGCGACGGGCCAGCAATGGGATACGCAGTATTTT. The full variable domain, with the rest looked up from reference TRBV11-2 and TRBJ2-3, is EAGVAQSPRYKIIEKRQSVAFWCNPISGHATLYWYQQILGQGPKLLIQFQNNGVVDDSQLPKDRFSAERLKGVDSTLKIQPAKLEDSAVYLCASSLATGQQWDTQYFGPGTRLTVL.

V and J are TRBV7-2 and TRBJ1-2; possible D gene TRBD1, 5 bases. V was cut by 5 bases and J by 4 bases, with 11 bases left in between. CDR3 length: 13 residues. Germline V lookup: CDR1 SGHTA, CDR2 FQGNSA. In nucleotides, the CDR3 is TGTGCCAGCAGCCTGGGGCAGCTCTATGGCTACACCTTC. This gives the protein CASSLGQLYGYTF.

This chain links TRBV19 with TRBJ2-2; 9 nucleotides line up with TRBD1. Trimming removed 4 bases from V and 1 base from J; junction bases left unmatched: 10. This CDR3 is built from 18 residues. Germline loops: CDR1 LNHDA, CDR2 SQIVND (reference sequence). CDR3 sequence reads: CASSKNRGPRRNTGELFF. CDR3 coding DNA: TGTGCCAGTAGTAAAAACAGGGGGCCTAGGAGGAACACCGGGGAGCTGTTTTTT.

This clone appeared once. This chain joins TRBV7-2 and TRBJ1-6, with D maybe TRBD1 (5 bases). This CDR3 contains 14 residues. V shed 1 base and J shed 14 bases, with 15 bases lying between them. Germline V gene lookup returns CDR1 SGHTA and CDR2 FQGNSA. The DNA for the CDR3 is TGTGCCAGCAGCTTAGTGGGGCAGTTGTTGGCCCTCCACTTT. Translating gives CASSLVGQLLALHF. The complete variable domain, with remaining parts taken from reference TRBV7-2 and TRBJ1-6, reads GAGVSQSPSNKVTEKGKDVELRCDPISGHTALYWYRQSLGQGLEFLIYFQGNSAPDKSGLPSDRFSAERTGGSVSTLTIQRTQQEDSAVYLCASSLVGQLLALHFGNGTRLTVT.

V is TRBV5-8 and J is TRBJ2-5; no reliable D call. Deletions cut 0 bases from V and 7 bases from J, with 10 bases between. Germline CDR1 and CDR2: SGHTS and YDEGEE. This CDR3 spans 13 amino acids. CDR3 sequence: CASSLEVSGTQYF. The CDR3 DNA sequence: TGTGCCAGCAGCTTGGAAGTCTCAGGGACCCAGTACTTC.

The J gene is TRBJ1-1, the V gene TRBV11-2, with 9 nucleotides matching TRBD1. Germline loops: CDR1 SGHAT, CDR2 FQNNGV. V shed 7 bases, J shed 7 bases, and the junction held 10 bases outside the gene matches. The CDR3 extends over 14 amino acids. CDR3 in amino acids: CASTNHRGQGEAFF. In DNA form, the CDR3 reads TGTGCCAGCACCAATCACAGGGGGCAGGGTGAAGCTTTCTTT.

The table lists this clone with a count of one. J is TRBJ2-7 and V is TRBV10-3; D remains unclear. CDR1 is ENHRY and CDR2 is SYGVKD in the germline V gene. The CDR3 totals 12 residues. V lost 3 bases and J 2 bases, leaving 5 bases between the germline ends. CDR3 loop: CAISERAYEQYF. The CDR3 nucleotides are TGTGCCATCAGTGAACGGGCCTACGAGCAGTACTTC.

V usage is TRBV6-1 and J usage is TRBJ2-7, with 7 bases matching TRBD1. Germline assignment: CDR1 MNHNS and CDR2 SASEGT. The CDR3 runs 13 residues. V was clipped by 7 bases and J by 6 bases; unmatched bases: 9. DNA of the CDR3: TGTGCCAGCACCTGGGACAGTCGAGGCGAGCAGTACTTC. Translated: CASTWDSRGEQYF.

The chain recombines TRBV6-1 with TRBJ2-7; D possibly corresponds to TRBD1 (7 bases). Germline CDR1 and CDR2: MNHNS and SASEGT. The CDR3 runs 13 residues. The V gene lost 8 bases and the J gene lost 0 bases, with 11 bases spanning the gap. This chain's CDR3 is CASQGGSSYEQYF. CDR3 in DNA: TGTGCCAGCCAGGGGGGTTCCTCCTACGAGCAGTACTTC.

There are a few counts of this clone. V and J are TRBV27 and TRBJ2-2; possibly TRBD2 for D (6 bases). Trimming removed 4 bases from V and 6 bases from J, with 12 bases in between. The CDR3 runs to 14 residues. Germline loops: CDR1 MNHEY, CDR2 SMNVEV (reference sequence). This CDR3 is CASSSRRGAGELFF. DNA of the CDR3: TGTGCCAGCAGTTCACGGAGGGGAGCCGGGGAGCTGTTTTTT.

The rearrangement links TRBV28 to TRBJ1-5, with D perhaps matching TRBD1 (5 bases). Germline V CDR1 and CDR2: MDHEN, SYDVKM. Trimming took 6 bases from V and 5 from J, leaving 14 bases between them. The CDR3 is made up of 14 amino acids. The CDR3 region is CASRAWGQDQPQHF. CDR3 sequence (DNA): TGTGCCAGCAGGGCTTGGGGCCAGGATCAGCCCCAGCATTTT.

This clone was seen just once. CDR3 in DNA: TGTGCCAGCAGCTTAGGTTACGGTACGGGGGCCCAGTACTTC. Its translation: CASSLGYGTGAQYF. The chain has TRBV7-2 and TRBJ2-5; D possibly corresponds to TRBD2 (6 bases). This CDR3 has 14 amino acids. Trimming pared 1 base from V and 9 bases from J, leaving 15 bases between. CDR1 and CDR2 from the germline V gene are SGHTA and FQGNSA.

J is TRBJ1-5 and V is TRBV6-1; D remains unclear. The CDR3 contains 15 residues. Germline V gene sequence: CDR1 MNHNS, CDR2 SASEGT. Deletions cut 5 bases from V and 2 bases from J, with 13 bases between. In DNA, the CDR3 is TGTGCCAGCAGTTCCATTCGGGAGCGCAATCAGCCCCAGCATTTT. Protein sequence: CASSSIRERNQPQHF.

This clone was found once. The rearrangement uses TRBV13 and TRBJ1-5; TRBD1 might be the D (6 bases). V lost 5 bases and J lost 3, with 11 bases in between. This CDR3 spans 14 amino acids. Looked up from germline, CDR1 is PRHDT and CDR2 is FYEKMQ (reference sequence). The CDR3 sequence: CASSLGQHNQPQHF. CDR3 sequence (DNA): TGTGCCAGCAGCCTCGGACAGCACAATCAGCCCCAGCATTTT. Full variable domain (remainder filled in from reference TRBV13 and TRBJ1-5): AAGVIQSPRHLIKEKRETATLKCYPIPRHDTVYWYQQGPGQDPQFLISFYEKMQSDKGSIPDRFSAQQFSDYHSELNMSSLELGDSALYFCASSLGQHNQPQHFGDGTRLSIL.

The chain couples TRBV10-2 to TRBJ1-3, with unresolved D. Looked up from germline, CDR1 is WSHSY and CDR2 is SAAADI. There are 14 residues in the CDR3. Trimming removed 4 bases from V and 5 bases from J, with 12 bases in between. The CDR3 DNA sequence: TGCGCCAGCAGTGTTGAAGGGAACCGAAACACCATATATTTT. This codes for CASSVEGNRNTIYF.